Listed here are 2 T cell receptor beta chains from one sample, sequenced in a study of PD-1 blockade in classical Hodgkin lymphoma (dated by TCRdb to about 2020). The time point label corresponds to: cycle 4 day 1 (C4D1), after 5 to 7 weeks of nivolumab. Every trial patient had relapsed following autologous stem cell transplantation, and prior brentuximab vedotin exposure was what differed among cohorts A, B and C. Library prep was done by the immunoSEQ multiplex PCR assay. Entries here come from immuneACCESS through TCRdb and include only in-frame sequences with V and J called. Some clones fail to appear in such tables; in the studies checked, an unresolved V gene covers under half of the shortfall, and the cause of the remainder is unknown. Here the sample has roughly 100,000 clones; roughly 89% occur a single time. The ten most abundant clones make up over 15% of the sample. The material sequenced was peripheral blood mononuclear cells (PBMCs), taken before the fourth cycle of nivolumab. The receptor set was obtained from a human donor with classical Hodgkin lymphoma.

The V call is TRBV15, the J call TRBJ2-7; 8 bases match TRBD1. This CDR3 is built from 15 residues. Looked up from germline, CDR1 is LNHNV and CDR2 is YYDKDF (reference sequence). J lost 3 bases, V lost 2 bases, and 6 bases had no gene match. CDR3 in amino acids: CATSRRTGRNYEQYF. The CDR3 nucleotides read TGTGCCACCAGCAGACGGACAGGGCGCAACTACGAGCAGTACTTC. The variable domain in full, with the rest retrieved from reference TRBV15 and TRBJ2-7, is DAMVIQNPRYQVTQFGKPVTLSCSQTLNHNVMYWYQQKSSQAPKLLFHYYDKDFNNEADTPDNFQSRRPNTSFCFLDIRSPGLGDTAMYLCATSRRTGRNYEQYFGPGTRLTVT.

V is TRBV6-1 and J is TRBJ2-3, with D perhaps TRBD1 or TRBD2 (5 bases each). Germline CDR1 is MNHNS and CDR2 is SASEGT. V dropped 4 bases and J dropped 2 bases, with 16 bases sitting between them. The CDR3 contains 16 residues. The CDR3 DNA reads TGTGCCAGCAGTGGTCGTGGGGGAGCGATCACAGATACGCAGTATTTT. Its protein is CASSGRGGAITDTQYF.